The source of this T cell receptor (beta chain) is a study of response to subunit inactivated influenza vaccine listed by TCRdb under 2018. At the level of the whole study: Deep quantitative profiling of the T cell receptor repertoire was used in the study to follow responses to a trivalent subunit inactivated influenza vaccine.

CDR1 and CDR2, looked up from the germline V gene, are SQVTM and ANQGSEA. From the cysteine up to the phenylalanine, the CDR3 has a length of 13 residues. The only DNA kept is the CDR3, 39 bases in frame from the first base. The germline V end is reduced by 7 bases and the J end by 5 bases; junction bases left unmatched: 7. The library came from RT-PCR. The data were produced on an Illumina HiSeq 2500. TCRdb redid the processing of the public reads, applying fastp at Q25 and MiXCR, and retained in-frame beta chains. Rows are unified per CDR3 protein, each entry keeping the most common DNA and genes. This sample comprises 600,000 to 850,000 distinct CDR3 sequences, 14% of them detected only once. The leading ten clones occupy around 7.6% of the sample. As to this clonotype: The antigen it recognizes is unknown. No clone much larger than this one lies a single base away; base qualities are absent.

Study-wide findings and limitations: The authors proposed that each seasonal influenza vaccination may bring in only a limited number of new T cells.

This sequence was found in a man aged 50-60 years who received an inactivated influenza vaccine. Donor details come from another sample of the same person, matched by shared clones. The specimen was PBMCs from blood, collected 14 to 15 days before vaccination. This chain is built from TRBV29-1 and TRBJ1-1; the central 10 bases match TRBD1. In nucleotides, the sequence is TGCAGCGGAAAGGACAGGGGGGGGACTGAAGCTTTCTTT. Translated, this gives CSGKDRGGTEAFF. With the portions outside the CDR3 filled from the reference TRBV29-1 and TRBJ1-1 genes, the complete variable region becomes SAVISQKPSRDICQRGTSLTIQCQVDSQVTMMFWYRQQPGQSLTLIATANQGSEATYESGFVIDKFPISRPNLTFSTLTVSNMSPEDSSIYLCSGKDRGGTEAFFGQGTRLTVV.